This entry lists 29 T cell receptor beta chains sequenced from one sample in a study of shared clonotypes between healthy human individuals. Only in-frame clones appear in the TCRdb table, and some are missing; sequencing was by immunoSEQ multiplex PCR. This sample has some 1.5 million clones, with 98% found just once. The specimen sequenced was naive CD4+ T cells sorted from blood. Noted subset: CD45RA+ positively selected. The receptors were sampled from a young man in good health.

This rearrangement joins TRBV18 to TRBJ2-1; TRBD2 agrees at 12 bases. The CDR3 consists of 17 residues. Germline values: CDR1 KGHSH, CDR2 LQKENI. With 4 bases clipped from V and 0 bases from J, the junction kept 4 bases outside the gene matches. CDR3 sequence (DNA): TGTGCCAGCTCACGGACTAGCGGGGCGAGCTCCTACAATGAGCAGTTCTTC. Amino acids: CASSRTSGASSYNEQFF.

Remarks on this clone: This specimen includes other DNA sequences encoding the same CDR3. The chain uses TRBV7-3 and TRBJ2-1; the D is unclear. The CDR3 is 13 residues long. Trimming shortened V by 1 base and J by 5 bases, and 6 bases separated the two germline ends. Germline CDR1 and CDR2: SGHTA and FQGTGA. CDR3 coding DNA: TGTGCCAGCAGCTTAATCCCAAACAATGAGCAGTTCTTC. Translated: CASSLIPNNEQFF.

The chain has TRBV20-1 and TRBJ2-7; D gene uncertain. Trimming removed 8 bases at V and 7 bases at J, with 15 bases between. This CDR3 is built from 11 residues. The germline CDR1 and CDR2 sequences are DFQATT and SNEGSKA (reference sequence). The CDR3: CSSKQLREQYF. CDR3 DNA sequence: TGCAGTTCAAAACAGCTTCGGGAGCAGTACTTC.

A word on this clone: The sample holds other DNA sequences that translate to the same CDR3. This rearrangement joins TRBV9 to TRBJ2-3, with unresolved D. There are 12 residues in the CDR3. Trimming cost V 0 bases and J 5 bases, with 4 bases left between them. In germline, CDR1 is SGDLS, CDR2 YYNGEE. The CDR3 region is CASSVGLDTQYF. The CDR3 DNA follows: TGTGCCAGCAGCGTAGGATTAGATACGCAGTATTTT.

The chain couples TRBV6-5 to TRBJ2-7; weak D call: TRBD1 (5 bases). The germline V and J ends were trimmed by 5 bases and 8 bases, with 13 bases remaining between them. CDR3 size: 12 residues. Germline V CDR1 and CDR2: MNHEY, SVGAGI. The CDR3 here is CASSNAGIQQYF. In nucleotides, the CDR3 is TGTGCCAGCAGTAACGCAGGGATACAGCAGTACTTC.

This chain connects TRBV7-3 to TRBJ2-2, with D maybe TRBD1 (6 bases). V was pared by 3 bases and J by 4 bases, with 15 bases between. The CDR3 has 16 amino acids. Germline V lookup: CDR1 SGHTA, CDR2 FQGTGA. For the CDR3, the DNA is TGTGCCAGCAGCTTCTGGGGCAGGGGTGGCACCGGGGAGCTGTTTTTT. Its protein is CASSFWGRGGTGELFF.

The chain uses TRBV5-1 and TRBJ2-1; 15 bases align to TRBD2. V was clipped by 0 bases and J by 8 bases; unmatched bases: 15. The CDR3 is made up of 20 amino acids. CDR1 SGHRS and CDR2 YFSETQ come from the germline V gene. The CDR3: CASSLAGLAGGPWEGDEQFF. In DNA form, the CDR3 reads TGCGCCAGCAGCTTGGCTGGACTAGCGGGAGGGCCTTGGGAAGGGGATGAGCAGTTCTTC.

Worth noting for this clone: Other DNA sequences in the same sample also yield this CDR3. The CDR3 nucleotides are TGTGCCAGCAGTGAGCTAGCGGGAGGGACAGATACGCAGTATTTT. This codes for CASSELAGGTDTQYF. J is TRBJ2-3 and V is TRBV2; 12 nucleotides align to TRBD2. The J segment lost 3 bases and the V segment lost 3 bases, leaving 1 base of the junction unmatched. From germline, CDR1 is SNHLY and CDR2 FYNNEI. CDR3 size: 15 residues.

CDR3 in amino acids: CASSPGGANYGYTF. The CDR3, as DNA: TGTGCCAGCTCACCGGGAGGCGCTAACTATGGCTACACCTTC. The J gene is TRBJ1-2, the V gene TRBV18; D not certain. Trimming removed 3 bases from V and 0 bases from J, with 8 bases in between. The CDR3 loop spans 14 amino acids. Germline-derived CDR1 and CDR2 are KGHSH and LQKENI.

The sample holds one count of this clone. This chain connects TRBV4-1 to TRBJ2-7, with D uncertain. The V and J ends lost 1 base and 3 bases respectively, with 13 bases between them. Germline V lookup: CDR1 MGHRA, CDR2 YSYEKL. This CDR3 is 15 amino acids long. CDR3 amino acids: CASSQGIGVIYEQYF. As DNA, the CDR3 is TGCGCCAGCAGCCAAGGCATTGGGGTAATCTACGAGCAGTACTTC.

The chain employs TRBV27 and TRBJ2-7, with 7 bases that match TRBD1. Trimming cost V 2 bases and J 0 bases; bases outside gene matches: 10. This CDR3 is 17 amino acids long. From germline, CDR1 is MNHEY and CDR2 SMNVEV (reference sequence). The CDR3 region is CASSLRGRAGNSYEQYF. The CDR3, as DNA: TGTGCCAGCAGTTTAAGGGGGCGAGCAGGGAACTCCTACGAGCAGTACTTC.

The chain employs TRBV25-1 and TRBJ2-1, with 10 bases fitting TRBD2. In germline, CDR1 is MGHDK, CDR2 SYGVNS. The CDR3 extends over 16 amino acids. J lost 6 bases, V lost 4 bases, and 9 bases had no gene match. CDR3: CASSGGGLAGGNEQFF. CDR3 nucleotide sequence: TGTGCCAGCAGTGGGGGTGGTTTAGCGGGAGGCAATGAGCAGTTCTTC.

CDR3 DNA: TGTGCCAGCAGCCCTGAGGGGGACCGAGAGGAGACCCAGTACTTC. Its protein product is CASSPEGDREETQYF. The chain is built from TRBV5-5 and TRBJ2-5, with D possibly matching TRBD1 (6 bases). The CDR3 runs to 15 residues. Trimming took off 4 bases at V and 5 bases at J, with 18 bases between the two ends. Per germline, CDR1 SGHKS and CDR2 YYEKEE (reference sequence).

The chain has TRBV29-1 and TRBJ2-7; D uncertain. The germline V gene has CDR1 SQVTM and CDR2 ANQGSEA. V was shortened by 8 bases and J by 0 bases, with 8 bases between the two germline ends. This CDR3 is 11 amino acids long. CDR3 in amino acids: CSTGNSYEQYF. The CDR3 nucleotides read TGCAGCACCGGTAACTCCTACGAGCAGTACTTC.

The chain joins TRBV7-8 to TRBJ2-7, with unresolved D. From germline, CDR1 is SGHVS and CDR2 FQNEAQ. Trimming removed 4 bases at V and 7 bases at J, with 11 bases between. CDR3 size: 12 residues. DNA for the CDR3: TGTGCCAGCAGCTCGCCGACCCCGGAGCAGTACTTC. This codes for CASSSPTPEQYF.

The rearrangement uses TRBV4-1 and TRBJ2-7; D is uncertain. V lost 0 bases, J lost 4 bases, and 10 bases lay in between. The CDR3 is made up of 14 amino acids. Germline V CDR1 and CDR2: MGHRA, YSYEKL. CDR3 in amino acids: CASSQEQTRYEQYF. CDR3 coding DNA: TGCGCCAGCAGCCAAGAACAAACACGGTACGAGCAGTACTTC.

The V call is TRBV25-1, the J call TRBJ2-7; 11 bases line up with TRBD2. CDR3 length equals 14 residues. The trim removed 5 bases at V and 7 bases at J, leaving 7 bases unmatched. Germline CDR1 MGHDK, CDR2 SYGVNS. CDR3 nucleotide sequence: TGTGCCAGCAGTACTAGCGGGAGTTTTCGGGAGCAGTACTTC. It codes for CASSTSGSFREQYF.

The J gene is TRBJ2-1, the V gene TRBV6-4; weak D call: TRBD1 (5 bases). CDR3 length: 14 amino acids. The germline V gene has CDR1 MRHNA and CDR2 SNTAGT. V was cut by 3 bases and J by 4 bases, with 10 bases left in between. The CDR3 sequence is CASSEGQEYNEQFF. DNA for the CDR3: TGTGCCAGCAGTGAGGGGCAGGAATACAATGAGCAGTTCTTC.

This rearrangement joins TRBV19 to TRBJ1-1; a weak D match, TRBD1 (6 bases). Germline CDR1 reads LNHDA; CDR2 reads SQIVND (reference sequence). The V and J ends lost 4 bases and 3 bases respectively, with 15 bases between them. This CDR3 contains 15 residues. This CDR3 reads CASSTRQVGDTEAFF. The CDR3 DNA sequence: TGTGCCAGTAGTACAAGACAGGTAGGCGACACTGAAGCTTTCTTT.

This rearrangement joins TRBV7-8 to TRBJ2-7; possible D gene TRBD2, 6 bases. V lost 0 bases to trimming and J lost 5 bases, with 11 bases between them. The CDR3 runs to 14 residues. The germline V gene encodes CDR1 SGHVS and CDR2 FQNEAQ. This CDR3 is CASSLAGRRDEQYF. CDR3 nucleotides: TGTGCCAGCAGCTTAGCTGGGCGGAGGGACGAGCAGTACTTC.

Points on this clone: Additional DNA sequences in this sample encode the identical CDR3. The chain is built from TRBV19 and TRBJ1-1; unclear D gene. V was clipped by 6 bases and J by 5 bases, with 10 bases between them. Germline V CDR1 and CDR2: LNHDA, SQIVND (reference sequence). The CDR3 consists of 12 residues. As DNA, the CDR3 is TGTGCCAGTAGGGGGTCGGGTACTGAAGCTTTCTTT. Translating it yields CASRGSGTEAFF.

The rearrangement links TRBV29-1 to TRBJ2-1; D is uncertain. The V and J ends lost 3 bases and 8 bases respectively, with 14 bases between them. Germline CDR1 is SQVTM and CDR2 is ANQGSEA. The CDR3 consists of 13 residues. In DNA, the CDR3 is TGCAGCGTTGACCTAACTATTATCCATGAGCAGTTCTTC. Residues: CSVDLTIIHEQFF.

The J gene is TRBJ2-2, the V gene TRBV29-1; 12 positions match TRBD2. Germline CDR1 reads SQVTM; CDR2 reads ANQGSEA. Trimming removed 3 bases from V and 0 bases from J; junction bases left unmatched: 2. This CDR3 contains 16 residues. DNA of the CDR3: TGCAGCGTTGATTCTAGCGGGAGGGCGAACACCGGGGAGCTGTTTTTT. It is translated as CSVDSSGRANTGELFF.

To note about this clone: Other DNA sequences in the same sample also yield this CDR3. The chain carries TRBV30 and TRBJ1-3; D unresolved. The CDR3 loop spans 15 amino acids. Germline V gene data show CDR1 as GTSNPN and CDR2 as SVGIG (reference sequence). V lost 0 bases, J lost 0 bases, and 9 bases lay in between. CDR3 sequence: CAWSVRRLSGNTIYF. CDR3 nucleotides: TGTGCCTGGAGTGTGAGGCGGCTCTCTGGAAACACCATATATTTT.

The J gene is TRBJ2-7, the V gene TRBV7-2; D unclear. V was clipped by 1 base and J by 3 bases, with 7 bases between them. The CDR3 is made up of 13 amino acids. Germline lookup yields CDR1 SGHTA and CDR2 FQGNSA. The CDR3 region has the DNA TGTGCCAGCAGCTTAGGGCTAGTCTACGAGCAGTACTTC. Residues: CASSLGLVYEQYF.

This chain connects TRBV5-8 to TRBJ1-5; possible D gene TRBD1, 5 bases. Germline loops: CDR1 SGHTS, CDR2 YDEGEE. Trimming removed 0 bases from V and 3 bases from J, with 10 bases in between. The CDR3 totals 15 residues. The DNA for the CDR3 is TGTGCCAGCAGCTTGGTCCAGGGTTACAATCAGCCCCAGCATTTT. Its protein is CASSLVQGYNQPQHF.

The genes are TRBV10-3 and TRBJ2-7; tentative D call: TRBD2 (6 bases). CDR1 ENHRY and CDR2 SYGVKD come from the germline V gene. The CDR3 totals 13 residues. Trimming shortened V by 9 bases and J by 0 bases, and 12 bases separated the two germline ends. The CDR3 spells CAMRVADSYEQYF. As DNA, the CDR3 is TGTGCCATGAGAGTAGCGGACTCCTACGAGCAGTACTTC.

This clone was counted a single time. CDR3 DNA: TGTGCCAGCAGTTATCAGGCTAGCGGGAGGTGGGACCAAGAGACCCAGTACTTC. Translated: CASSYQASGRWDQETQYF. The chain is built from TRBV27 and TRBJ2-5; 11 positions agree with TRBD2. Germline trimming cut 4 bases from V and 0 bases from J; bases unmatched to any gene: 10. Germline assignment: CDR1 MNHEY and CDR2 SMNVEV (reference sequence). The length of the CDR3 is 18 residues.

V usage is TRBV6-1 and J usage is TRBJ2-3; 14 bases map to TRBD2. Trimming cost V 4 bases and J 3 bases; bases outside gene matches: 3. Germline CDR1 reads MNHNS; CDR2 reads SASEGT. The CDR3 is 16 residues long. In DNA, the CDR3 is TGTGCCAGCAGTGGGGGACTAGCGGGAGTAACAGATACGCAGTATTTT. Amino acids: CASSGGLAGVTDTQYF.